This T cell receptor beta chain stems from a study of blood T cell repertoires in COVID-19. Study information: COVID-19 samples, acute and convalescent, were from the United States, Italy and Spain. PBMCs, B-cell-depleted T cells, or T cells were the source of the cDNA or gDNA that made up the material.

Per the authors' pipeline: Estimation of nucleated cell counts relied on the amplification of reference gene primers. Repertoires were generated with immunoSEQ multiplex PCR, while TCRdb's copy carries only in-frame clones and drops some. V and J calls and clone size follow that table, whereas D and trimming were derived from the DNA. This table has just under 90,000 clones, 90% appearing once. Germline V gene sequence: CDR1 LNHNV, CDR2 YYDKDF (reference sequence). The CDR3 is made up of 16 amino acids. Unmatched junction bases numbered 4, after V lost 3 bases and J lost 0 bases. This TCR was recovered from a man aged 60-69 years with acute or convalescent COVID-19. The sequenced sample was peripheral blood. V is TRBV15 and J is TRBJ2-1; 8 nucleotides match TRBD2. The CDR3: CATSRGGTSSYNEQFF. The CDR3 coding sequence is TGTGCCACCAGCAGGGGGGGGACTAGCTCCTACAATGAGCAGTTCTTC.